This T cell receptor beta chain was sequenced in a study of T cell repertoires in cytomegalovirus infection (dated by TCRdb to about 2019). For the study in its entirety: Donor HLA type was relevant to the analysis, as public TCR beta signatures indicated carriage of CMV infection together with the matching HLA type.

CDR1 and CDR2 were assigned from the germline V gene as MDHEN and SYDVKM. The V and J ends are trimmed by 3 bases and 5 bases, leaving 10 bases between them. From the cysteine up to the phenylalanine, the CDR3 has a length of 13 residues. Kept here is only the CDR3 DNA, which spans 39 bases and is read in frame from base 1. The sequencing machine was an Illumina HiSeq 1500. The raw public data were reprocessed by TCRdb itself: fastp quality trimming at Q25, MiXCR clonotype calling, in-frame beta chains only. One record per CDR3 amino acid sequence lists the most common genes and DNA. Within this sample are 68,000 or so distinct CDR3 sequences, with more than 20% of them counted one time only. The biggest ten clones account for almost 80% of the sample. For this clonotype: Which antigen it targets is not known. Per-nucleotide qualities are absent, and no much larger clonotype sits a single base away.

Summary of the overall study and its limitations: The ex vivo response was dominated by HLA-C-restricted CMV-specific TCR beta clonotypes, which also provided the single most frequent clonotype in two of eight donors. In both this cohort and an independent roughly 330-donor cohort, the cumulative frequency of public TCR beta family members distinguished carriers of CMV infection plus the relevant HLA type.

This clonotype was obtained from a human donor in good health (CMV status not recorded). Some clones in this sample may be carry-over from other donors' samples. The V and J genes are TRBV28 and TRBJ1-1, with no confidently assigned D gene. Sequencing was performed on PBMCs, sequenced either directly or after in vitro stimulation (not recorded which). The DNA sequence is TGTGCCAGCAGTTTGTCCGGGATTACTGAAGCTTTCTTT. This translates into CASSLSGITEAFF.